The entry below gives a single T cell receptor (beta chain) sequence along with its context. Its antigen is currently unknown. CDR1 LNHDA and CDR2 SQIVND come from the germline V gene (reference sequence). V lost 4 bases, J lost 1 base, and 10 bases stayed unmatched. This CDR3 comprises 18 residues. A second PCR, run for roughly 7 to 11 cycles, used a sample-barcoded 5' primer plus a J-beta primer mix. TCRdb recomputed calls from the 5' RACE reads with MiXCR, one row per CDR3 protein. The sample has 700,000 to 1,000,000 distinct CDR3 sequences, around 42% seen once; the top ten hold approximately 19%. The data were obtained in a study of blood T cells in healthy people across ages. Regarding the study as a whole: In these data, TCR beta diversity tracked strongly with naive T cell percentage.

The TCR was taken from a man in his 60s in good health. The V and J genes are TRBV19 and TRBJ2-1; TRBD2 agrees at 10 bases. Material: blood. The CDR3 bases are TGTGCCAGTAGTAGCCCACTAGCGGGGAGGCGGTCCTACAATGAGCAGTTCTTC. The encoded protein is CASSSPLAGRRSYNEQFF.